This T cell receptor beta chain was recovered during a study of blood T cell repertoires in COVID-19. Study-wide context: In Cohort 3, a recovered donor had either two negative PCRs, clearance, or symptom resolution. Sites across the United States, Italy and Spain contributed samples from acute and convalescent COVID-19.

Participants were aged about 18 to 90 years from more than 20 US areas. Authors' processing steps: It was from reference gene primer amplification that nucleated cell counts were estimated. Here immunoSEQ multiplex PCR was the method, and the copy in TCRdb shows in-frame clones only, minus some. The DNA gave D and trimming, while V, J and clone size come from that table. This sample has roughly 210,000 clones, with more than 75% found just once. Trimming removed 4 bases from V and 3 bases from J, with 13 bases in between. Germline V gene sequence: CDR1 LGHDT, CDR2 YNNKEL (reference sequence). This CDR3 is 15 amino acids long.

This TCR derives from a man in his thirties or forties in a cohort exposed to, infected with or recovered from COVID-19 (not recorded which). Sequencing input: PBMCs or T cells enriched from blood (not recorded which). V usage is TRBV3-1 (or the pseudogene TRBV3-2) and J usage is TRBJ1-5, with a tentative D call TRBD1 (5 bases). The DNA for the CDR3 is TGTGCCAGCAGCCCCGGACACAGAGCCAATCAGCCCCAGCATTTT. It encodes CASSPGHRANQPQHF.